This T cell receptor (beta chain) came from a study of blood T cells in healthy people across ages. Whole-study findings and limits: Naive CD4+ cell counts and diversity both ran higher in long-lived than in aged donors. As age increased, TCR beta diversity per million T cells fell in a roughly linear fashion.

This CDR3 spans 15 amino acids. V lost 0 bases and J lost 4, with 12 bases in between. CDR1 is LGHDT, CDR2 YNNKEL, per germline (reference sequence). Through a sample-barcoded 5' primer and a J-beta primer mix, a second PCR was run for about 6 to 11 cycles. Every molecule of cDNA carried a tag from a template-switch adaptor with 12 random nucleotides. In TCRdb, the 5' RACE reads were re-called with MiXCR into one record per CDR3 protein. Of 600,000 to 800,000 distinct CDR3 sequences detected, 52% appear once; the ten largest clones hold less than 15%. With regard to this clonotype: Its antigen is still unknown.

This clonotype was sampled from a woman at least 80 years old in good health. Sequencing was carried out using blood. The rearrangement links TRBV3-1 to TRBJ1-2, with a tentative D call TRBD1 (5 bases). In DNA form, the CDR3 reads TGTGCCAGCAGCCAAGAAGGCAGGGAGATCTATGGCTACACCTTC. Its translation is CASSQEGREIYGYTF.